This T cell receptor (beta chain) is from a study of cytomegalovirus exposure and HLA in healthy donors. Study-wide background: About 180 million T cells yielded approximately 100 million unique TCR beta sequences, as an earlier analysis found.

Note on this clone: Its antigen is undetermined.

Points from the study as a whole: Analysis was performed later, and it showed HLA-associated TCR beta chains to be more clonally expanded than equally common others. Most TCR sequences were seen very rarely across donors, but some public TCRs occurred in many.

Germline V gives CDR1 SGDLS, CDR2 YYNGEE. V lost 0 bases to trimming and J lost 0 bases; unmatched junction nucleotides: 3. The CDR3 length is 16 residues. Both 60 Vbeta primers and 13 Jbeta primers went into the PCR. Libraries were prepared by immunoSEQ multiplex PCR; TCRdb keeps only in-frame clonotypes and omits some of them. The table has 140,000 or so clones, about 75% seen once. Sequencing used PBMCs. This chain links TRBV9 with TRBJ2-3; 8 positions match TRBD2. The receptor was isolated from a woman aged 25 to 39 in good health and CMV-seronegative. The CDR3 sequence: CASSVATSGSTDTQYF. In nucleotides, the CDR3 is TGTGCCAGCAGCGTAGCAACTAGCGGTAGCACAGATACGCAGTATTTT. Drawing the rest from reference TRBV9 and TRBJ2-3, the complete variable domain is DSGVTQTPKHLITATGQRVTLRCSPRSGDLSVYWYQQSLDQGLQFLIQYYNGEERAKGNILERFSAQQFPDLHSELNLSSLELGDSALYFCASSVATSGSTDTQYFGPGTRLTVL.